This T cell receptor beta chain emerged from a study of blood T cell repertoires in COVID-19. About the study: Sites in the United States, Italy and Spain provided acute and convalescent COVID-19 samples.

Germline CDR1 reads SQVTM; CDR2 reads ANQGSEA. This CDR3 contains 12 residues. Trimming took 0 bases from V and 10 from J; bases not matched to a gene: 3. Original handling: Quantification of nucleated cells was approximated via reference gene primer amplification. This table comes from immunoSEQ multiplex PCR, and its TCRdb copy is limited to in-frame clones, with some not included. V, J and clone size derive from that table, while D and trimming were established from the DNA sequence. The sample yields roughly 200,000 clones, more than 75% seen once. The receptor was isolated from a man aged 40-49 years with active or convalescent COVID-19. The gene calls are TRBV29-1 and TRBJ2-1, with 7 bases that match TRBD2. Sequencing used peripheral blood. The CDR3 reads CSVEDRGVEQFF. In nucleotides, the CDR3 is TGCAGCGTTGAAGATCGGGGGGTCGAGCAGTTCTTC.